This is a list of T cell receptor beta chains from one sample in a study of T cell repertoires in cytomegalovirus infection. TCRdb recomputed calls from the reads with MiXCR, one row per CDR3 protein. The sample has roughly 800,000 distinct CDR3 sequences; 25% to 35% are singletons. Antigens of these TCRs are unknown. This specimen consisted of cultured CD8+ T cells from PBMCs, obtained from culture after CMV antigen stimulation. These receptors were obtained from a human donor in good health (CMV status not recorded). Some clones in this sample may be carry-over from other donors' samples. CDR3s include the opening cysteine and the closing phenylalanine or tryptophan. Fields, in order: D gene, clone size, V gene, J gene, CDR3 DNA, CDR3 protein. The D gene is left open where the match is weak. A row's size may be missing; if present it is once, few, many or a size class.

>.|.|TRBV7-6|TRBJ2-6
TGTGCCAGCAGCGGAGACAGGATCTCTGGGGCCAACGTCCTGACTTTC
CASSGDRISGANVLTF
>.|few|TRBV6-1|TRBJ2-5
TGTGCCAGCAGCGCCGGGACACGGTACCAAGAGACCCAGTACTTC
CASSAGTRYQETQYF
>TRBD1|many|TRBV4-1|TRBJ1-5
TGCGCCAGCAGCCAAGATAGGGGGCAGGATGTGGATCAGCCCCAGCATTTT
CASSQDRGQDVDQPQHF
>.|few|TRBV27|TRBJ1-5
TGTGCCAGCAGTCCGGACTGGGATAGCAATCAGCCCCAGCATTTT
CASSPDWDSNQPQHF
>.|.|TRBV7-9|TRBJ1-1
TGTGCCAGCAGCTTAGCCTCTCAGGGCGGGCAGGCTGAAGCTTTCTTT
CASSLASQGGQAEAFF
>.|.|TRBV6-5|TRBJ1-2
TGTGCCAGCAGTTATAACGACAGAAAGGATGGCTACACCTTC
CASSYNDRKDGYTF
>TRBD1|.|TRBV7-9|TRBJ2-1
TGTGCCAGCAGCCCCTCCCCGGGACAGGGGAACAATGAGCAGTTCTTC
CASSPSPGQGNNEQFF
>.|.|TRBV6-2/TRBV6-3|TRBJ1-3
TGTGCCAGCAGAGGACGGGGAGCGAGCTCTGGAAACACCATATATTTT
CASRGRGASSGNTIYF
>.|few|TRBV27|TRBJ2-3
TGTGCCAGCAGTTTACCCGAGAGAGGGCAGTATTTT
CASSLPERGQYF
>.|.|TRBV15|TRBJ2-3
TGTGCCACCAGCAGAGATTACGCTAGCGCTAACACAGATACGCAGTATTTT
CATSRDYASANTDTQYF
>TRBD1|.|TRBV29-1|TRBJ2-3
TGCAGCGTTGGACCGACAGGGGACGGCACAGATACGCAGTATTTT
CSVGPTGDGTDTQYF
>.|few|TRBV14|TRBJ1-4
TGTGCCAGCAGCCTTAGATTAACGGTCGAGGAAAAACTGTTTTTT
CASSLRLTVEEKLFF
>.|few|TRBV7-6|TRBJ1-6
TGTGCCACCCAAGGGGGGCAAGAGGATAATTCACCCCTCCACTTT
CATQGGQEDNSPLHF
>TRBD2|.|TRBV29-1|TRBJ2-3
TGCAGCGTCGGGGGGTGGCCCAGCACAGATACGCAGTATTTT
CSVGGWPSTDTQYF
>.|many|TRBV7-9|TRBJ2-1
TGTGCCAGCAGCTTAACGGGGGACAATGAGCAGTTCTTC
CASSLTGDNEQFF
>.|.|TRBV12-3/TRBV12-4|TRBJ2-5
TGTGCCAGCAGTTTCGAAGGCCTCGGGGCCCAGTACTTC
CASSFEGLGAQYF
>.|.|TRBV10-3|TRBJ2-1
TGTGCCATCAGTGATGTTGGGGAATGGTACAATGAGCAGTTCTTC
CAISDVGEWYNEQFF
>TRBD1|many|TRBV7-9|TRBJ1-5
TGTGCCAGCAGCTTAGATCCCCGCGGGACAGGGGCTTTTCATAGCAATCAGCCCCAGCATTTT
CASSLDPRGTGAFHSNQPQHF
>TRBD1|.|TRBV10-3|TRBJ2-3
TGTGCCATCAGGGTCCGACAGGGGGGCACAGATACGCAGTATTTT
CAIRVRQGGTDTQYF
>TRBD1|.|TRBV29-1|TRBJ2-7
TGCAGCGTTGCGGGACAGGTCAGGAGCTCCTACGAGCAGTACTTC
CSVAGQVRSSYEQYF
>.|once|TRBV6-1|TRBJ2-5
TGTGCCAGCAGTGAAGTATCCTGGGGGAGGTTCGAGACCCAGTACTTC
CASSEVSWGRFETQYF
>.|few|TRBV12-5|TRBJ1-6
TGTGCTAGTGGTTTGGGAGAGTATTCACCCCTCCACTTT
CASGLGEYSPLHF
>.|few|TRBV19|TRBJ2-1
TGTGCCAGTATCGGGGTTAGGAGCTCCTACAATGAGCAGTTCTTC
CASIGVRSSYNEQFF
>.|.|TRBV4-3|TRBJ1-4
TGCGCCAGCAGCCAAGACCCTCCGGGGCATTCAACTAATGAAAAACTGTTTTTT
CASSQDPPGHSTNEKLFF
>TRBD2|once|TRBV27|TRBJ2-1
TGTGCCAGCACTGGACTAGCGTCCTACAATGAGCAGTTCTTC
CASTGLASYNEQFF
>.|.|TRBV9|TRBJ1-2
TGTGCCAGCAGCGTAACGGAAGTGGGGGTCGGCTACACCTTC
CASSVTEVGVGYTF
>.|.|TRBV15|TRBJ1-5
TGTGCCACCAGCAGAGCACCCCTTGACCGAAACGACCCTAGCAATCAGCCCCAGCATTTT
CATSRAPLDRNDPSNQPQHF
>TRBD2|.|TRBV4-3|TRBJ2-3
TGCGCCAGCAGCCGAGAGATAGCGGGGGGCTCCCCAGATACGCAGTATTTT
CASSREIAGGSPDTQYF
>TRBD1|.|TRBV27|TRBJ2-7
TGTGCCAGCAAGGGACAGCCAATCTACGAGCAGTACTTC
CASKGQPIYEQYF
>.|.|TRBV10-2|TRBJ2-1
TGCGCCAGCATGGAGCGGACCTTCTACAATGAGCAGTTCTTC
CASMERTFYNEQFF
>.|.|TRBV10-2|TRBJ2-2
TGCGCCAGCAACGATGGGGCGTGGACGAACACCGGGGAGCTGTTTTTT
CASNDGAWTNTGELFF
>.|.|TRBV27|TRBJ2-5
TGTGCCAGCAGTTTATCGAGGGGTCCCCAAGAGACCCAGTACTTC
CASSLSRGPQETQYF
>TRBD1|many|TRBV7-8|TRBJ1-1
TGTGCCAGCAGCATACGGACAGGAGGAACTGAAGCTTTCTTT
CASSIRTGGTEAFF
>TRBD2|.|TRBV6-5|TRBJ2-1
TGTGCCAGCAGTTACTCTTTAGCGGGGGGGCCACACAATGAGCAGTTCTTC
CASSYSLAGGPHNEQFF
>.|.|TRBV4-1|TRBJ2-7
TGCGCCAGCAGCCAAGATCCCCGGGCGGGGGCCCCAGGTAGTGAGCAGTACTTC
CASSQDPRAGAPGSEQYF
>TRBD1|.|TRBV27|TRBJ1-2
TGTGCCAGCAGTGCCGGACAGGTCGAATATGGCTACACCTTC
CASSAGQVEYGYTF
>.|.|TRBV20-1|TRBJ1-1
TGCAGTGCTAGAGCTCACAGCGGGGGCCCGAACACTGAAGCTTTCTTT
CSARAHSGGPNTEAFF
>.|few|TRBV6-8|TRBJ1-6
TGTGCCAGCGGCACGGGGTCCCATTCACCCCTCCACTTT
CASGTGSHSPLHF
>.|.|TRBV20-1|TRBJ1-1
TGCAGTACTAGAGGGGGGCCTGGGACTGAAGCTTTCTTT
CSTRGGPGTEAFF
>TRBD1|.|TRBV14|TRBJ1-6
TGTGCCAGCAGCCAGACAGGGGCTGGTTCACCCCTCCACTTT
CASSQTGAGSPLHF
>TRBD1|.|TRBV9|TRBJ2-3
TGTGCCAGCAGCGTAGGACAGGGGAGCACAGATACGCAGTATTTT
CASSVGQGSTDTQYF
>.|once|TRBV6-1|TRBJ2-2
TGTGCCAGCAGTGAAGCCATCGGTCGTAACGGGGAGCTGTTTTTT
CASSEAIGRNGELFF